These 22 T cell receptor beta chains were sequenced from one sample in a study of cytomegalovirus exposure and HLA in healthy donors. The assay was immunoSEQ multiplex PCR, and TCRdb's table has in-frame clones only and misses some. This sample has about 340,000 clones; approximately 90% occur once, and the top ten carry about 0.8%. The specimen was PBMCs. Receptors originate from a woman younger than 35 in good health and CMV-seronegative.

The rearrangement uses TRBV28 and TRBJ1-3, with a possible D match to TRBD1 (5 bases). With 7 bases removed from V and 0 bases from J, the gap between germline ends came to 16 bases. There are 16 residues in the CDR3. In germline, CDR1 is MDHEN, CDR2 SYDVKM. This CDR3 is CASTPHPTVSGNTIYF. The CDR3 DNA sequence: TGTGCCAGCACCCCGCACCCGACAGTCTCTGGAAACACCATATATTTT.

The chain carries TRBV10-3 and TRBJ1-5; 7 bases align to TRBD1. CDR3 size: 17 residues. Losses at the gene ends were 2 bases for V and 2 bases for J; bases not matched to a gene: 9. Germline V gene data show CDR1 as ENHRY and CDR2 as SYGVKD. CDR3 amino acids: CAISEGGGEGGNQPQHF. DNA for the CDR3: TGTGCCATCAGTGAGGGAGGGGGCGAGGGCGGCAATCAGCCCCAGCATTTT.

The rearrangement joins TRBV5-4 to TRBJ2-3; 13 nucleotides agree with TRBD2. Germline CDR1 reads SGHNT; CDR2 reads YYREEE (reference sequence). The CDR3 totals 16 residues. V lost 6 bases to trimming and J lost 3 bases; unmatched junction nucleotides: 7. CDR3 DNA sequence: TGTGCCAGCAATGGACTAGCGGGAGATGGGACAGATACGCAGTATTTT. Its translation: CASNGLAGDGTDTQYF.

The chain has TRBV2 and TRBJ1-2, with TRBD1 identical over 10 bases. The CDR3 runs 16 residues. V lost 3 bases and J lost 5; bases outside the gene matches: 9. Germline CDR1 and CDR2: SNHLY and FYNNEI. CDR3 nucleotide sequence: TGTGCCAGCAGTGACCCCGGGACAGGGGTTCTGTATGGCTACACCTTC. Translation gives CASSDPGTGVLYGYTF.

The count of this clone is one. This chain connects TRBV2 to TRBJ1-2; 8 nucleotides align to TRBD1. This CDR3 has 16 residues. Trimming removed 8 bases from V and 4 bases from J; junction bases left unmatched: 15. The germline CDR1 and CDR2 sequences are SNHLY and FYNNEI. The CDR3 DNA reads TGTGCCAGCTCCACCGACAGGGGAAAACATACCTATGGCTACACCTTC. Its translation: CASSTDRGKHTYGYTF.

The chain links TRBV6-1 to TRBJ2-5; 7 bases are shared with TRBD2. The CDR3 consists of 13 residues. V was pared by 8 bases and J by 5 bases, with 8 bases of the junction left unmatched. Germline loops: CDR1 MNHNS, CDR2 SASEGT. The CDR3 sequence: CASREASLETQYF. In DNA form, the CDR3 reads TGTGCCAGCCGGGAGGCTAGTTTGGAGACCCAGTACTTC.

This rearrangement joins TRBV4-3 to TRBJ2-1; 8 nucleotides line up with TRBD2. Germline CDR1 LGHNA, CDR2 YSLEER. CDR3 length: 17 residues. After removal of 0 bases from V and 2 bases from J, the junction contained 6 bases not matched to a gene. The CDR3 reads CASSQDVAAGAYNEQFF. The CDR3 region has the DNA TGCGCCAGCAGCCAAGATGTGGCAGCGGGAGCCTACAATGAGCAGTTCTTC.

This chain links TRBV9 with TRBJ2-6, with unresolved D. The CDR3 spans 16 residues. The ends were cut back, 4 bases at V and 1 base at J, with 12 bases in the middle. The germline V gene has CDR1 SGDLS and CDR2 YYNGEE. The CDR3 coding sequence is TGTGCCAGCAGCCCGCGTTCGGGTTCTGGGGCCAACGTCCTGACTTTC. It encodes CASSPRSGSGANVLTF.

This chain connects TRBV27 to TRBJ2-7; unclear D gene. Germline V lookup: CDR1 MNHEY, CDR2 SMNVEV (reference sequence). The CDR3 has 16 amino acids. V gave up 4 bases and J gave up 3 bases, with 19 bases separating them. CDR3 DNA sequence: TGTGCCAGCAGTTCCCGACTCCCTATATTAGGCTACGAGCAGTACTTC. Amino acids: CASSSRLPILGYEQYF.

The CDR3 protein is CASSVDQGEKLFF. CDR3 nucleotide sequence: TGTGCCAGCAGCGTAGACCAGGGAGAAAAACTGTTTTTT. This chain links TRBV7-9 with TRBJ1-4; weak D call: TRBD1 (5 bases). V shed 5 bases and J shed 8 bases, with 12 bases lying between them. The CDR3 spans 13 residues. Germline CDR1 SEHNR, CDR2 FQNEAQ (reference sequence).

The CDR3 spells CASSVDVTGLDTQYF. In nucleotides, the CDR3 is TGTGCCAGCAGCGTAGATGTGACAGGGCTAGATACGCAGTATTTT. The chain uses TRBV9 and TRBJ2-3; the match to TRBD1 covers 7 bases. The CDR3 is made up of 15 amino acids. CDR1 is SGDLS and CDR2 is YYNGEE in the germline V gene. With V trimmed by 0 bases and J by 5 bases, 6 bases remained unmatched.

The CDR3 sequence: CASSPRGGMDTEAFF. CDR3 DNA: TGTGCCAGCAGCCCAAGGGGGGGAATGGACACTGAAGCTTTCTTT. The rearrangement joins TRBV7-8 to TRBJ1-1, with a weak D call TRBD1 (6 bases). The CDR3 loop spans 15 amino acids. Germline V lookup: CDR1 SGHVS, CDR2 FQNEAQ. The V end lost 5 bases, the J end lost 3 bases, and 16 bases lay between the germline ends.

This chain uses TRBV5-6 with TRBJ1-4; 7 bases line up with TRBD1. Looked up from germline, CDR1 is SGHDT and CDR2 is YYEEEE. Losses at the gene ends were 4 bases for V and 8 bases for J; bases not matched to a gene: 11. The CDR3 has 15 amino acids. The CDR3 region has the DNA TGTGCCAGCAGCCGCCTGACAGGGCATTCCGAAAAACTGTTTTTT. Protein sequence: CASSRLTGHSEKLFF. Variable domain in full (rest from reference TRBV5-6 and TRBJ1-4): DAGVTQSPTHLIKTRGQQVTLRCSPKSGHDTVSWYQQALGQGPQFIFQYYEEEERQRGNFPDRFSGHQFPNYSSELNVNALLLGDSALYLCASSRLTGHSEKLFFGSGTQLSVL.

The CDR3 protein is CSVRGLFGNTIYF. CDR3 in DNA: TGCAGCGTCAGGGGGTTATTTGGAAACACCATATATTTT. The chain recombines TRBV29-1 with TRBJ1-3, with 7 bases that match TRBD1. This CDR3 contains 13 residues. The J segment lost 3 bases and the V segment lost 6 bases, leaving 5 bases of the junction unmatched. Germline CDR1 is SQVTM and CDR2 is ANQGSEA.

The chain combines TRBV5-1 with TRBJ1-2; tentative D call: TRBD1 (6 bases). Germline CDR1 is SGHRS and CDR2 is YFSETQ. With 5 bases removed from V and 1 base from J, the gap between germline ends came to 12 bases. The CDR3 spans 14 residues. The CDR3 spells CASSRDINNYGYTF. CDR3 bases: TGCGCCAGCAGTAGGGACATCAATAACTATGGCTACACCTTC.

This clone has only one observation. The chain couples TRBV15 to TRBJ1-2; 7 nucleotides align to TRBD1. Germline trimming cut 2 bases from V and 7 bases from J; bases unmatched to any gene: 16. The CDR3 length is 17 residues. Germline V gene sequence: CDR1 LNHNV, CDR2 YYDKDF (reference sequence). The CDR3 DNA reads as TGTGCCACCAGCAGAAATCAGGGGGGACTCGCTCTGGGTGGCTACACCTTC. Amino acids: CATSRNQGGLALGGYTF.

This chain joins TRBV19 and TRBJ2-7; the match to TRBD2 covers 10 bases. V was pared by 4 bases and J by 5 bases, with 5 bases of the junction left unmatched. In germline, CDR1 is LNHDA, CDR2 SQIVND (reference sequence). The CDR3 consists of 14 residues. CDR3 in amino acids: CASSTAGTSDEQYF. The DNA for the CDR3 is TGTGCCAGTAGTACTGCGGGGACTAGCGACGAGCAGTACTTC.

The CDR3 DNA is TGTGCCAGCAGCTTAGGTCCGTTTCCCTACGAGCAGTACTTC. Translating gives CASSLGPFPYEQYF. This chain connects TRBV11-3 to TRBJ2-7; unclear D gene. V gave up 1 base and J gave up 2 bases, with 9 bases separating them. This CDR3 is 14 amino acids long. CDR1 is SGHNT and CDR2 is YENEEA in the germline V gene.

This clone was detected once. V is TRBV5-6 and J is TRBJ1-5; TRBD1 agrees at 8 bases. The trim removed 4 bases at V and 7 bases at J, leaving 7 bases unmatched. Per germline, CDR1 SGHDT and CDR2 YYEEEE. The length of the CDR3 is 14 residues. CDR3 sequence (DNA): TGTGCCAGCAGCCAAGGACAGGGCGAACAGCCCCAGCATTTT. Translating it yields CASSQGQGEQPQHF.

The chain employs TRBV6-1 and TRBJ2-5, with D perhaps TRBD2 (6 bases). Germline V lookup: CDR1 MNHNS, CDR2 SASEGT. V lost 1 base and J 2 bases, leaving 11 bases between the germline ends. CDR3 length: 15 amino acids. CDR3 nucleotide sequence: TGTGCCAGCAGTGAAGACGGTAGCGGTCAAGAGACCCAGTACTTC. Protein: CASSEDGSGQETQYF.

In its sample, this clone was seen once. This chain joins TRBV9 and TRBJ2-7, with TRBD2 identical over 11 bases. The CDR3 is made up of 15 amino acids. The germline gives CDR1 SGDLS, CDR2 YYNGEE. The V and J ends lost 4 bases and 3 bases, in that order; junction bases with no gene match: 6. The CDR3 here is CASSSGTSGLYEQYF. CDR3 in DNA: TGTGCCAGCAGCTCCGGGACTAGCGGACTCTACGAGCAGTACTTC.

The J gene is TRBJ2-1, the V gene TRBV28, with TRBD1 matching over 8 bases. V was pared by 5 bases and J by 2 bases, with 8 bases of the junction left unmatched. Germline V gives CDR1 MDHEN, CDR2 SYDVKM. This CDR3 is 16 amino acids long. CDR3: CASSPGQGTTYNEQFF. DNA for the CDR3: TGTGCCAGCAGTCCTGGACAGGGCACGACCTACAATGAGCAGTTCTTC. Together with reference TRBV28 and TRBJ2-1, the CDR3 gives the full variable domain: DVKVTQSSRYLVKRTGEKVFLECVQDMDHENMFWYRQDPGLGLRLIYFSYDVKMKEKGDIPEGYSVSREKKERFSLILESASTNQTSMYLCASSPGQGTTYNEQFFGPGTRLTVL.